This T cell receptor (beta chain) appears in the sequencing data of a study of cytomegalovirus exposure and HLA in healthy donors. About the study: Unique TCRs from HLA-typed donors, 70 million to 85 million of them, were held in an early data release.

The study ran its PCR with 60 Vbeta and 13 Jbeta primers. Generated by immunoSEQ multiplex PCR, the TCRdb table keeps only in-frame clones and is missing some. Among some 150,000 clones listed, 65% to 85% were seen once. Remarks on this clone: No antigen is known for it.

The CDR3 extends over 14 amino acids. Germline CDR1 is SGHKS and CDR2 is YYEKEE (reference sequence). V shed 4 bases and J shed 5 bases, with 15 bases lying between them. Study results and limitations: Beyond CMV serostatus, there was no information to go on about immune exposure. Indistinguishable V segments, including TRBV6-2 and TRBV6-3, were excluded.

The chain has TRBV5-5 and TRBJ1-2; D may be TRBD1 (6 bases). The receptor's source is a woman aged 40 to 50 in good health and CMV-seropositive. Sequencing input: PBMCs. DNA of the CDR3: TGTGCCAGCAGCCACACAGGGTTAGGGTATGGCTACACCTTC. Protein product: CASSHTGLGYGYTF.